This TCR beta chain derives from a study of Graves' ophthalmopathy and Graves' hyperthyroidism. The study, taken as a whole, reports: Thyroid clonotypes that were expanded above 0.001 frequency mostly also appeared in blood.

CDR1 and CDR2 (germline): MNHNS, SASEGT. V gave up 7 bases and J gave up 4 bases; unmatched junction bases: 6. The CDR3 spans 14 residues. This clonotype was found many times. The target antigen is unknown. Using RNA transcripts, the TCR beta CDR3 regions were amplified. After a first-round RT-PCR with HTBI primers, a second-round multiplex PCR was run. TCRdb itself ran the multiplex PCR reads through MiXCR, one entry per CDR3 protein. The table has a few hundred thousand distinct CDR3 sequences, approximately 21% seen once. The J gene is TRBJ2-7, the V gene TRBV6-1; TRBD1 matches at 11 bases. Sequenced input: peripheral blood. The TCR originated in a woman aged 18-35 years with stable Graves' hyperthyroidism. The CDR3 here is CASTPGQGAYEQYF. Written as DNA, the CDR3 is TGTGCCAGCACCCCCGGACAGGGGGCGTACGAGCAGTACTTC.